Listed here are 4 T cell receptor beta chains from one sample, sequenced in a study of Ad26.COV2.S vaccination and SARS-CoV-2 variants. Indicated treatment: some 20 received Ad26.COV2.S at low or high dose, single or two shots; about 5 received placebo; per-sample allocation not given. Repertoires come from day 63 after the first vaccine or placebo injection. Using immunoSEQ multiplex PCR, the repertoire was profiled, and TCRdb retains in-frame clones only, with some absent. This table holds around 400,000 clones, over 75% found once. The material was peripheral blood, obtained in a trial of Ad26.COV2.S vaccine versus placebo. The receptors stem from a person aged 18-60 years who received the Ad26.COV2.S COVID-19 vaccine or a placebo.

This clone has only one observation. The chain links TRBV27 to TRBJ1-4; unclear D gene. V gave up 3 bases and J gave up 3 bases, with 11 bases separating them. This CDR3 has 15 amino acids. The germline gives CDR1 MNHEY, CDR2 SMNVEV (reference sequence). The CDR3, as DNA: TGTGCCAGCAGTTTTGAGGGCAGGCCTAATGAAAAACTGTTTTTT. As protein: CASSFEGRPNEKLFF.

The CDR3 DNA sequence: TGTGCCAGCAGTCTAGGGACAGGGGGCGACAGGAAGGCCGGGGAGCTGTTTTTT. Its protein product is CASSLGTGGDRKAGELFF. The rearrangement links TRBV28 to TRBJ2-2, with 12 bases lining up with TRBD1. The CDR3 spans 18 residues. Germline CDR1 is MDHEN and CDR2 is SYDVKM. Trimming took 5 bases from V and 6 from J; bases not matched to a gene: 13. The variable domain in full, completed from reference TRBV28 and TRBJ2-2, reads DVKVTQSSRYLVKRTGEKVFLECVQDMDHENMFWYRQDPGLGLRLIYFSYDVKMKEKGDIPEGYSVSREKKERFSLILESASTNQTSMYLCASSLGTGGDRKAGELFFGEGSRLTVL.

The chain has TRBV5-1 and TRBJ2-1; 7 bases are shared with TRBD1. The CDR3 is 16 amino acids. CDR1 and CDR2 (germline): SGHRS, YFSETQ. V was pared by 0 bases and J by 6 bases, with 9 bases of the junction left unmatched. The CDR3 protein is CASSLEATGRSNEQFF. The CDR3 DNA reads TGCGCCAGCAGCTTGGAAGCGACAGGGCGCTCCAATGAGCAGTTCTTC.

In this sample, this clone turned up a few times. The chain has TRBV7-2 and TRBJ1-2; D perhaps matches TRBD1 (5 bases). Trimming took 0 bases from V and 8 from J, leaving 13 bases between them. This CDR3 has 14 amino acids. The germline gives CDR1 SGHTA, CDR2 FQGNSA. As DNA, the CDR3 is TGTGCCAGCAGCTTAGCGCTGGCAGGGAGGGGCTACACCTTC. This encodes CASSLALAGRGYTF.